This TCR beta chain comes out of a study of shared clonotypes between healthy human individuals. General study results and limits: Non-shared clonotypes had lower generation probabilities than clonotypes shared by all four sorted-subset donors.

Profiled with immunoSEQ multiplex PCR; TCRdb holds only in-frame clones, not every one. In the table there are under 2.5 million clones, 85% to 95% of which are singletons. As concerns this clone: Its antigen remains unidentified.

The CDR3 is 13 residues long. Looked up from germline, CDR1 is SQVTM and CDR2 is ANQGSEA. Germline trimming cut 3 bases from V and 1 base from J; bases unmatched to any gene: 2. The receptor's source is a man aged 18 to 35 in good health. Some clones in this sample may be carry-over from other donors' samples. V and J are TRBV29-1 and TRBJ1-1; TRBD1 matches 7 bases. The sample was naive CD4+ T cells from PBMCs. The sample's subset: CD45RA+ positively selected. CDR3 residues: CSVDRGANTEAFF. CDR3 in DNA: TGCAGCGTTGACAGGGGGGCGAACACTGAAGCTTTCTTT.